The 14 T cell receptor beta chains given below trace back to one sample, sequenced in a study of blood T cell repertoires in COVID-19 (dated by TCRdb to about 2020). The library relied on the immunoSEQ multiplex PCR assay. As stored in TCRdb, this immuneACCESS dataset retains in-frame rearrangements with V and J assigned. A fraction of the clones does not appear; measured against another copy, unresolved V genes explain less than half of the discrepancy, and the remainder lacks a known reason. The sample records 130,000 or so clones, roughly 84% of which are singletons. The top ten clonotypes cover about 15% of the sample. Material for sequencing was peripheral blood. The receptors come from a woman aged 80 or over with acute or convalescent COVID-19.

The rearrangement uses TRBV23-1 and TRBJ1-4; tentative D call: TRBD1 (5 bases). TRBV23-1 is reported as an ORF; its role is uncertain. The germline V and J ends were trimmed by 2 bases and 5 bases, with 21 bases remaining between them. This CDR3 comprises 18 residues. In DNA form, the CDR3 reads TGCGCCAGCAGTCAAAACCCAGGGCCGAAGGTCCTCAATGAAAAACTGTTTTTT. The encoded protein is CASSQNPGPKVLNEKLFF.

This chain links TRBV19 with TRBJ1-1, with 7 bases that match TRBD1. Germline CDR1 reads LNHDA; CDR2 reads SQIVND (reference sequence). CDR3 size: 13 residues. V lost 6 bases to trimming and J lost 4 bases; unmatched junction nucleotides: 5. The chain's CDR3 is CASRVTGVTEAFF. CDR3 DNA sequence: TGTGCCAGTAGAGTCACAGGGGTCACTGAAGCTTTCTTT.

The chain employs TRBV19 and TRBJ2-1, with 12 positions matching TRBD2. The V gene's germline CDR1 is LNHDA and CDR2 SQIVND (reference sequence). The V segment lost 3 bases and the J segment 4 bases; nucleotides outside the gene matches: 4. The CDR3 length is 16 residues. CDR3 loop: CASSIGTSGPYNEQFF. The CDR3 nucleotides read TGTGCCAGTAGTATCGGGACTAGCGGGCCGTACAATGAGCAGTTCTTC.

The chain is built from TRBV18 and TRBJ1-4; D not certain. Germline values: CDR1 KGHSH, CDR2 LQKENI. There are 15 residues in the CDR3. V lost 0 bases, J lost 7 bases, and 12 bases lay in between. CDR3 in amino acids: CASSPPEALGEKLFF. The CDR3 bases are TGTGCCAGCTCACCACCGGAGGCCCTCGGTGAAAAACTGTTTTTT.

This clone was recorded once. The CDR3 DNA reads TGTGCCAGTAGGATCTCTGACAGGGGGCTAAGCAATCAGCCCCAGCATTTT. Its protein is CASRISDRGLSNQPQHF. V usage is TRBV19 and J usage is TRBJ1-5, with 10 bases matching TRBD1. Germline CDR1 and CDR2: LNHDA and SQIVND (reference sequence). This CDR3 has 17 residues. With 6 bases clipped from V and 1 base from J, the junction kept 9 bases outside the gene matches.

The rearrangement joins TRBV6-2 or TRBV6-3 to TRBJ2-7; 9 positions match TRBD1. Germline values: CDR1 MNHEY, CDR2 SVGEGT. Unmatched junction bases numbered 11, after V lost 0 bases and J lost 5 bases. The CDR3 has 17 residues. In DNA form, the CDR3 reads TGTGCCAGCAGTTACTCGGCCTTGGGACAGGGTACCCACGAGCAGTACTTC. Translated: CASSYSALGQGTHEQYF.

The V gene is TRBV18, the J gene TRBJ2-7, with TRBD1 matching 7 bases. V shed 6 bases and J 2 bases; nucleotides not matched to a gene: 7. The germline V gene encodes CDR1 KGHSH and CDR2 LQKENI. This CDR3 has 14 amino acids. The CDR3 protein is CASSPRQGPYEQYF. CDR3 coding DNA: TGTGCCAGCTCGCCTCGACAGGGACCCTACGAGCAGTACTTC.

This chain connects TRBV10-2 to TRBJ2-5, with 13 bases identical to TRBD2. V trimming: 2 bases; J trimming: 9 bases; junction bases outside the gene matches: 3. CDR3 length: 14 residues. The germline gives CDR1 WSHSY, CDR2 SAAADI. The CDR3 region is CASSEALAGGSQYF. CDR3 in DNA: TGCGCCAGCAGTGAGGCACTAGCGGGAGGGTCCCAGTACTTC.

The genes are TRBV11-2 and TRBJ2-2; D might be TRBD2 (6 bases). Germline V gives CDR1 SGHAT, CDR2 FQNNGV. V was clipped by 0 bases and J by 4 bases, with 9 bases between them. CDR3 length: 15 amino acids. CDR3 sequence: CASSLDFGGTGELFF. CDR3 sequence (DNA): TGTGCCAGCAGCTTAGATTTCGGGGGCACCGGGGAGCTGTTTTTT.

This chain uses TRBV6-1 with TRBJ1-1; possibly TRBD1 for D (6 bases). The germline V gene encodes CDR1 MNHNS and CDR2 SASEGT. This CDR3 spans 18 amino acids. Trimming pared 4 bases from V and 0 bases from J, leaving 21 bases between. The CDR3 is CASSAPQGKWTMNTEAFF. CDR3 DNA: TGTGCCAGCAGTGCCCCGCAGGGGAAATGGACCATGAACACTGAAGCTTTCTTT.

The chain joins TRBV6-2 or TRBV6-3 to TRBJ2-5; D might be TRBD1 (6 bases). Germline V lookup: CDR1 MNHEY, CDR2 SVGEGT. The CDR3 totals 13 residues. Between the trimmed V and J ends, which lost 5 bases and 2 bases, there was a span of 9 bases. In DNA form, the CDR3 reads TGTGCCAGCAGTCATACAGGGCAAGAGACCCAGTACTTC. It yields the protein CASSHTGQETQYF.

The chain is built from TRBV6-5 and TRBJ2-7; weak D call: TRBD1 (5 bases). CDR1 is MNHEY, CDR2 SVGAGI, per germline. The CDR3 runs 14 residues. Trimming removed 5 bases from V and 3 bases from J, with 14 bases in between. DNA of the CDR3: TGTGCCAGCAGTCCTAGACAGCCGAACTACGAGCAGTACTTC. The encoded protein is CASSPRQPNYEQYF.

This clone showed up just once. This chain uses TRBV19 with TRBJ1-2; a possible D gene is TRBD1 (6 bases). The CDR3 consists of 15 residues. Germline V gives CDR1 LNHDA, CDR2 SQIVND (reference sequence). The V and J ends lost 9 bases and 3 bases respectively, with 20 bases between them. The CDR3 protein is CASKPSGVNHYGYTF. CDR3 nucleotide sequence: TGTGCCAGCAAACCTTCAGGGGTAAATCACTATGGCTACACCTTC.

The V gene is TRBV4-3, the J gene TRBJ2-5; 8 nucleotides agree with TRBD2. Germline CDR1 is LGHNA and CDR2 is YSLEER. The length of the CDR3 is 17 residues. Trimming took 5 bases from V and 5 from J; bases not matched to a gene: 16. The CDR3 here is CASSKTSPGTGGETQYF. The CDR3 nucleotides read TGCGCCAGCAGCAAAACTTCCCCGGGAACGGGAGGGGAGACCCAGTACTTC.